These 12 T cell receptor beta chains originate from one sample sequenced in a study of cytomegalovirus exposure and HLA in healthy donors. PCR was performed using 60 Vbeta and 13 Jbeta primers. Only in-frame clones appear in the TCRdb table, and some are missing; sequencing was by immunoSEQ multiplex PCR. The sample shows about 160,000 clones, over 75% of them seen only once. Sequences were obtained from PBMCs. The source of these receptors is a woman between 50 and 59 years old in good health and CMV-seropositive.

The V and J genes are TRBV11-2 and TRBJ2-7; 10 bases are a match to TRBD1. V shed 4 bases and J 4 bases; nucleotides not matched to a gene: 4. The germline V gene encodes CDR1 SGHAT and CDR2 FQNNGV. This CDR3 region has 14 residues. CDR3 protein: CASSSTGGLYEQYF. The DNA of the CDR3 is TGTGCCAGCAGCTCGACAGGGGGCCTTTACGAGCAGTACTTC.

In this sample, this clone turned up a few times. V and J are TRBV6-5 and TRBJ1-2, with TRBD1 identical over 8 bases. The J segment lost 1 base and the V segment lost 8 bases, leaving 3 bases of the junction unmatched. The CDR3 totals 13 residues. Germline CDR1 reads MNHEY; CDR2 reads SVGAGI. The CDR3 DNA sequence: TGTGCCAGCCTCGACAGGGGTAACTATGGCTACACCTTC. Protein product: CASLDRGNYGYTF.

The CDR3, as DNA: TGTGCCAGCAGCATACAGGGAAGGGGAGACATTCAGTACTTC. The encoded protein is CASSIQGRGDIQYF. The rearrangement links TRBV7-9 to TRBJ2-4; the D gene is possibly TRBD1 (6 bases). The ends were cut back, 5 bases at V and 8 bases at J, with 16 bases in the middle. The CDR3 is 14 residues long. Germline CDR1 reads SEHNR; CDR2 reads FQNEAQ (reference sequence). The full variable domain, with the rest looked up from reference TRBV7-9 and TRBJ2-4, is DTGVSQNPRHKITKRGQNVTFRCDPISEHNRLYWYRQTLGQGPEFLTYFQNEAQLEKSRLLSDRFSAERPKGSFSTLEIQRTEQGDSAMYLCASSIQGRGDIQYFGAGTRLSVL.

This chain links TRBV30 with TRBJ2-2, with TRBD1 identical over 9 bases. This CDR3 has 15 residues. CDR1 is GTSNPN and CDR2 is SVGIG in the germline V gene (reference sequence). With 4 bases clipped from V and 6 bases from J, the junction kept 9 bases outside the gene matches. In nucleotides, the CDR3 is TGTGCCTGGACCCCCGGGACAGGGCTGGCCGGGGAGCTGTTTTTT. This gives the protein CAWTPGTGLAGELFF. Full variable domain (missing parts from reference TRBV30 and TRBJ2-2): SQTIHQWPATLVQPVGSPLSLECTVEGTSNPNLYWYRQAAGRGLQLLFYSVGIGQISSEVPQNLSASRPQDRQFILSSKKLLLSDSGFYLCAWTPGTGLAGELFFGEGSRLTVL.

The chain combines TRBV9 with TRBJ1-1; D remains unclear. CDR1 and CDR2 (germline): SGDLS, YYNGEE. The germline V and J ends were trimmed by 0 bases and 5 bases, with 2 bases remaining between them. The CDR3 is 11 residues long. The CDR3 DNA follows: TGTGCCAGCAGCGTAGCAACTGAAGCTTTCTTT. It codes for CASSVATEAFF.

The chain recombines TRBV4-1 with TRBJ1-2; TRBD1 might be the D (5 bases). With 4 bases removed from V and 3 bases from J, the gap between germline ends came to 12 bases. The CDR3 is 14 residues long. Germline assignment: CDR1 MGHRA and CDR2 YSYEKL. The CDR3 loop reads CASSPGEGYYGYTF. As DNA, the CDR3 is TGCGCCAGCAGCCCGGGGGAGGGGTACTATGGCTACACCTTC.

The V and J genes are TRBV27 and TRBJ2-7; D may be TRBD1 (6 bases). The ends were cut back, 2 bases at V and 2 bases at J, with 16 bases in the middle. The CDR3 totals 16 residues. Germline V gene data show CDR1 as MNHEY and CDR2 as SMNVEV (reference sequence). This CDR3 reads CASSLRGRQGPYEQYF. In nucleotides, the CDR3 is TGTGCCAGCAGTTTAAGGGGTCGCCAGGGGCCCTACGAGCAGTACTTC.

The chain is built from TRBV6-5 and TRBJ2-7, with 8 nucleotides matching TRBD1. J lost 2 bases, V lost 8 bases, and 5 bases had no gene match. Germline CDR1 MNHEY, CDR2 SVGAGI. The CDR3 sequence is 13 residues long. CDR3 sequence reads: CASAKDRAYEQYF. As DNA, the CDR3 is TGTGCCAGCGCGAAGGACAGGGCCTACGAGCAGTACTTC.

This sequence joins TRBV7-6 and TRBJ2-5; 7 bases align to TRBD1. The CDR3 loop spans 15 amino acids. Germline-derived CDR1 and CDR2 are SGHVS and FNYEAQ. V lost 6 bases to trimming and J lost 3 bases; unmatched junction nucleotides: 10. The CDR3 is CASSGIGTVKETQYF. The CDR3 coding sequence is TGTGCCAGCAGTGGAATCGGGACAGTAAAAGAGACCCAGTACTTC. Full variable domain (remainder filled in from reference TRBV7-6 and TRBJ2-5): GAGVSQSPRYKVTKRGQDVALRCDPISGHVSLYWYRQALGQGPEFLTYFNYEAQQDKSGLPNDRFSAERPEGSISTLTIQRTEQRDSAMYRCASSGIGTVKETQYFGPGTRLLVL.

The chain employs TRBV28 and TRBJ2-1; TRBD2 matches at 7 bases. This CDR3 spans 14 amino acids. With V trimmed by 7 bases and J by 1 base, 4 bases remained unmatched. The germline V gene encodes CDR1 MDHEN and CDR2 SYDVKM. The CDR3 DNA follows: TGTGCCAGCACTCCGGGGGGATCCTACAATGAGCAGTTCTTC. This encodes CASTPGGSYNEQFF. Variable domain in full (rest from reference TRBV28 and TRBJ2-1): DVKVTQSSRYLVKRTGEKVFLECVQDMDHENMFWYRQDPGLGLRLIYFSYDVKMKEKGDIPEGYSVSREKKERFSLILESASTNQTSMYLCASTPGGSYNEQFFGPGTRLTVL.

CDR3 DNA sequence: TGTGCCAGCAGCTTAGTTCTTAGCGGAGTCGGGGATACGCAGTATTTT. Protein product: CASSLVLSGVGDTQYF. The chain couples TRBV7-9 to TRBJ2-3; possible D gene TRBD2, 6 bases. There are 16 residues in the CDR3. The V end lost 1 base, the J end lost 6 bases, and 17 bases lay between the germline ends. Germline CDR1 SEHNR, CDR2 FQNEAQ (reference sequence).

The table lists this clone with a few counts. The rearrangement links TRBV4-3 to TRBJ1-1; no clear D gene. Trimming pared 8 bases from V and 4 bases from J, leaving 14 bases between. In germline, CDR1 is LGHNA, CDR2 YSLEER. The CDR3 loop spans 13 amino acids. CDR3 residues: CASSKVAGTEAFF. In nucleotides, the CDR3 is TGCGCCAGCTCAAAGGTCGCGGGCACTGAAGCTTTCTTT.